The 26 T cell receptor beta chains presented below share a single source sample, sequenced in a study of T-cell reconstitution after alpha-beta-depleted transplantation in children. Unique molecular identifiers were incorporated during preparation of the TCRbeta library. TCRdb processed the PCR reads anew with MiXCR; each CDR3 protein has one entry. The sample has some 120,000 distinct CDR3 sequences; more than 20% are singletons. Specimen: PBMCs, mostly from graft donor cells, collected 180 days after TCRalphabeta/CD19-depleted stem cell transplant. These receptors were obtained from a male patient aged 2 to 9 who had a stem cell transplant for chronic granulomatous disease, so the T cells may come from the graft donor.

The genes are TRBV2 and TRBJ2-3, with 13 bases lining up with TRBD2. J was trimmed by 1 base and V by 11 bases; bases with no gene match: 18. Germline CDR1 reads SNHLY; CDR2 reads FYNNEI. The CDR3 totals 19 residues. CDR3: CALCSTSGRAFKGTDTQYF. The CDR3 coding sequence is TGTGCCCTCTGTTCAACTAGCGGGAGGGCCTTTAAGGGCACAGATACGCAGTATTTT.

The V and J genes are TRBV9 and TRBJ2-1, with D maybe TRBD2 (5 bases). Looked up from germline, CDR1 is SGDLS and CDR2 is YYNGEE. V was shortened by 0 bases and J by 7 bases, with 17 bases between the two germline ends. The CDR3 length is 16 residues. In nucleotides, the CDR3 is TGTGCCAGCAGCGTAGTTTCATTGCCTTCGGGGAATGAGCAGTTCTTC. It is translated as CASSVVSLPSGNEQFF.

The table lists this clonotype with a count of one. The chain links TRBV6-2 or TRBV6-3 to TRBJ2-5, with 8 bases identical to TRBD1. The CDR3 spans 14 residues. V lost 6 bases to trimming and J lost 4 bases; unmatched junction nucleotides: 7. Germline lookup yields CDR1 MNHEY and CDR2 SVGEGT. CDR3: CASRLTGVGETQYF. The CDR3 DNA reads as TGTGCCAGCAGGCTGACAGGGGTGGGAGAGACCCAGTACTTC.

This clonotype has just a few counts. The rearrangement uses TRBV25-1 and TRBJ2-3; unclear D gene. V lost 5 bases and J 1 base, leaving 13 bases between the germline ends. The germline V gene has CDR1 MGHDK and CDR2 SYGVNS. The CDR3 extends over 15 amino acids. As DNA, the CDR3 is TGTGCCAGCAGTTCTCGGCCCGAAGGCACAGATACGCAGTATTTT. Residues: CASSSRPEGTDTQYF.

The gene calls are TRBV28 and TRBJ2-7; 9 bases align to TRBD2. V lost 5 bases, J lost 2 bases, and 4 bases stayed unmatched. CDR3 size: 14 residues. Per germline, CDR1 MDHEN and CDR2 SYDVKM. The CDR3 is CASSEIAGAYEQYF. Here the CDR3 DNA reads TGTGCCAGCAGTGAAATAGCGGGGGCCTACGAGCAGTACTTC.

This clonotype was counted only a few times. The gene calls are TRBV5-1 and TRBJ1-2; D possibly corresponds to TRBD1 (6 bases). The CDR3 length is 13 residues. The V gene's germline CDR1 is SGHRS and CDR2 YFSETQ. V shed 5 bases and J shed 8 bases, with 16 bases lying between them. The CDR3 is CASRGQTTGGYTF. The DNA for the CDR3 is TGCGCCAGCAGAGGACAGACGACTGGGGGCTACACCTTC. Full variable domain (rest looked up from reference TRBV5-1 and TRBJ1-2): KAGVTQTPRYLIKTRGQQVTLSCSPISGHRSVSWYQQTPGQGLQFLFEYFSETQRNKGNFPGRFSGRQFSNSRSEMNVSTLELGDSALYLCASRGQTTGGYTFGSGTRLTVV.

The V and J genes are TRBV6-5 and TRBJ2-2; tentatively, D is TRBD2 (6 bases). Germline V gives CDR1 MNHEY, CDR2 SVGAGI. V lost 2 bases and J lost 5, with 12 bases in between. This CDR3 has 15 amino acids. Written as DNA, the CDR3 is TGTGCCAGCAGTTACCCGGGAGTTGGGACCGGGGAGCTGTTTTTT. Translation gives CASSYPGVGTGELFF.

This clonotype was picked up many times. The chain links TRBV29-1 to TRBJ2-5; D not certain. Trimming stripped 3 bases from V and 4 bases from J, with 12 bases between. This CDR3 is 13 amino acids long. Germline V lookup: CDR1 SQVTM, CDR2 ANQGSEA. The CDR3 protein is CSVDLGKGETQYF. The CDR3 DNA reads as TGCAGCGTTGACTTAGGTAAAGGAGAGACCCAGTACTTC.

This clonotype was counted between two and nine times. J is TRBJ2-1 and V is TRBV5-6; D might be TRBD2 (5 bases). CDR1 and CDR2 (germline): SGHDT, YYEEEE. This CDR3 has 13 amino acids. The ends were cut back, 5 bases at V and 4 bases at J, with 10 bases in the middle. CDR3 sequence: CASRAGIYNEQFF. The CDR3 coding sequence is TGTGCCAGCAGGGCCGGGATATACAATGAGCAGTTCTTC.

In this sample, this clonotype turned up many times. The CDR3 loop reads CSAIRTSAQETQYF. CDR3 DNA: TGCAGTGCTATTAGGACTAGCGCCCAAGAGACCCAGTACTTC. V and J are TRBV20-1 and TRBJ2-5; 9 bases are a match to TRBD2. Looked up from germline, CDR1 is DFQATT and CDR2 is SNEGSKA (reference sequence). Trimming took 4 bases from V and 1 from J; bases not matched to a gene: 4. This CDR3 spans 14 amino acids.

The rearrangement links TRBV11-2 to TRBJ2-3, with 8 positions matching TRBD2. Looked up from germline, CDR1 is SGHAT and CDR2 is FQNNGV. J gave up 2 bases and V 4 bases, and 11 bases lay outside the gene matches. The CDR3 totals 17 residues. CDR3 sequence reads: CASSSKVAGYNTDTQYF. As DNA, the CDR3 is TGTGCCAGCAGCTCGAAGGTAGCGGGATATAACACAGATACGCAGTATTTT. Drawing the rest from reference TRBV11-2 and TRBJ2-3, the complete variable domain is EAGVAQSPRYKIIEKRQSVAFWCNPISGHATLYWYQQILGQGPKLLIQFQNNGVVDDSQLPKDRFSAERLKGVDSTLKIQPAKLEDSAVYLCASSSKVAGYNTDTQYFGPGTRLTVL.

This clonotype occurred many times. The genes are TRBV9 and TRBJ1-1; D possibly corresponds to TRBD1 (6 bases). The CDR3 length is 14 residues. V lost 4 bases to trimming and J lost 5 bases, with 15 bases between them. Germline V gene sequence: CDR1 SGDLS, CDR2 YYNGEE. Here the CDR3 reads CASSSVGGRTEAFF. In DNA, the CDR3 is TGTGCCAGCAGCAGTGTGGGGGGGCGGACTGAAGCTTTCTTT.

To note about this clonotype: This sequence may be a read error, since a much larger clone differs from it by one base. This chain links TRBV12-3 or TRBV12-4 with TRBJ2-6; 7 nucleotides line up with TRBD1. This CDR3 is built from 15 residues. This chain's CDR3 is CASSPKGAGANGLTF. CDR3 DNA sequence: TGTGCCAGCAGTCCGAAGGGGGCTGGGGCCAACGGCCTGACTTTC.

This clonotype has a count of ten or more. The genes are TRBV12-3 or TRBV12-4 and TRBJ2-1; perhaps TRBD1 as D (6 bases). The length of the CDR3 is 14 residues. Trimming took off 7 bases at V and 6 bases at J, with 16 bases between the two ends. CDR3 sequence: CASNPVGQLNEQFF. The CDR3 DNA sequence: TGTGCCAGCAATCCGGTCGGACAGCTCAATGAGCAGTTCTTC.

V and J are TRBV7-3 and TRBJ2-1; either TRBD1 or TRBD2 may supply D (6 bases each). Trimming stripped 5 bases from V and 1 base from J, with 15 bases between. Germline-derived CDR1 and CDR2 are SGHTA and FQGTGA. The CDR3 is 16 residues long. CDR3 amino acids: CASSPSPGASYNEQFF. In nucleotides, the CDR3 is TGTGCCAGCAGCCCCAGCCCGGGGGCATCCTACAATGAGCAGTTCTTC.

The chain is built from TRBV5-1 and TRBJ1-4; TRBD1 matches 10 bases. The junction had 11 bases not matched to a gene; V was cut back by 0 bases and J by 0 bases. This CDR3 is built from 20 residues. Germline V gene lookup returns CDR1 SGHRS and CDR2 YFSETQ. The CDR3 loop is CASSLDRDRGHVATNEKLFF. The CDR3 DNA follows: TGCGCCAGCAGCTTGGACCGGGACAGGGGACATGTTGCAACTAATGAAAAACTGTTTTTT.

This clonotype has a count of ten or more. The chain couples TRBV20-1 to TRBJ1-1; 7 bases are shared with TRBD1. Germline CDR1 and CDR2: DFQATT and SNEGSKA (reference sequence). V gave up 3 bases and J gave up 1 base; unmatched junction bases: 11. The CDR3 has 16 residues. The CDR3 sequence is CSARGTGEVGNTEAFF. For the CDR3, the DNA is TGCAGTGCTAGGGGTACAGGGGAGGTAGGGAACACTGAAGCTTTCTTT.

This chain joins TRBV5-1 and TRBJ2-7, with 9 bases matching TRBD2. The CDR3 is made up of 14 amino acids. CDR1 and CDR2 (germline): SGHRS, YFSETQ. Unmatched junction bases numbered 5, after V lost 4 bases and J lost 3 bases. CDR3 residues: CASSNSGGSYEQYF. CDR3 bases: TGCGCCAGCAGCAATAGCGGGGGAAGCTACGAGCAGTACTTC.

This rearrangement joins TRBV29-1 to TRBJ2-7; 8 bases map to TRBD2. Germline V gives CDR1 SQVTM, CDR2 ANQGSEA. Unmatched junction bases numbered 7, after V lost 4 bases and J lost 2 bases. This CDR3 spans 14 amino acids. The CDR3 region has the DNA TGCAGCGTTGGAGGACTAGCCGACCCCTACGAGCAGTACTTC. Protein: CSVGGLADPYEQYF.

The chain is built from TRBV29-1 and TRBJ2-3; D possibly corresponds to TRBD2 (5 bases). Germline V CDR1 and CDR2: SQVTM, ANQGSEA. With 7 bases removed from V and 3 bases from J, the gap between germline ends came to 17 bases. CDR3 size: 14 residues. CDR3 in amino acids: CSGRTGRGTDTQYF. In nucleotides, the CDR3 is TGCAGCGGACGGACGGGCCGAGGGACAGATACGCAGTATTTT.

V usage is TRBV12-3 or TRBV12-4 and J usage is TRBJ1-3; TRBD1 might be the D (6 bases). Trimming shortened V by 8 bases and J by 6 bases, and 11 bases separated the two germline ends. The CDR3 totals 12 residues. CDR3 DNA: TGTGCCAGCGGGCGGGACAAAAACACCATATATTTT. As protein: CASGRDKNTIYF.

This clonotype appeared many times. V usage is TRBV20-1 and J usage is TRBJ2-1; 9 positions match TRBD1. This CDR3 region has 14 residues. From germline, CDR1 is DFQATT and CDR2 SNEGSKA (reference sequence). The CDR3 protein is CSPEDRGTYNEQFF. In DNA form, the CDR3 reads TGCAGCCCAGAGGACAGGGGAACTTACAATGAGCAGTTCTTC.

The chain recombines TRBV7-2 with TRBJ2-1, with 9 nucleotides matching TRBD2. There are 14 residues in the CDR3. Germline lookup yields CDR1 SGHTA and CDR2 FQGNSA. This CDR3 reads CASLGGRAYNEQFF. CDR3 nucleotides: TGTGCATCTTTAGGCGGGAGGGCCTACAATGAGCAGTTCTTC.

This clonotype was seen only a few times. The chain has TRBV7-2 and TRBJ2-7; no clear D gene. CDR3 length equals 15 residues. CDR1 and CDR2 (germline): SGHTA, FQGNSA. Trimming removed 5 bases at V and 3 bases at J, with 17 bases between. CDR3 nucleotide sequence: TGTGCCAGCAGCCGAAGAGGCGACCATCTCTACGAGCAGTACTTC. Translation gives CASSRRGDHLYEQYF.

This clonotype was recorded many times. The gene calls are TRBV20-1 and TRBJ2-7; no reliable D call. The germline gives CDR1 DFQATT, CDR2 SNEGSKA (reference sequence). The CDR3 is 13 residues long. Trimming shortened V by 3 bases and J by 0 bases, and 9 bases separated the two germline ends. CDR3 coding DNA: TGCAGTGCTAGGGGTCGTTTCTCCTACGAGCAGTACTTC. Its translation: CSARGRFSYEQYF.

In this sample, this clonotype turned up a few times. This rearrangement joins TRBV11-1 to TRBJ2-5; 11 positions agree with TRBD2. V dropped 6 bases and J dropped 3; count of bases not matched to a gene: 3. Per germline, CDR1 SGHAT and CDR2 FQDESV (reference sequence). This CDR3 is built from 14 residues. CDR3 nucleotide sequence: TGTGCCAGCAGGCCGGGACTAGCGGAAGAGACCCAGTACTTC. Translated: CASRPGLAEETQYF.